Shown below are 18 T cell receptor beta chains from a single sample sequenced in a study of blood T cell repertoires in COVID-19. The method was immunoSEQ multiplex PCR; TCRdb's version includes in-frame clones alone and lacks a portion of them. The sample holds around 95,000 clones, about 90% seen once. The source material was peripheral blood. These receptors were taken from a man aged 25-45 years in a cohort sampled during active COVID-19.

This clone was counted once. This sequence joins TRBV7-9 and TRBJ2-1; tentatively, D is TRBD2 (5 bases). CDR1 and CDR2 from the germline V gene are SEHNR and FQNEAQ (reference sequence). CDR3 length: 13 residues. Trimming stripped 4 bases from V and 2 bases from J, with 6 bases between. CDR3 region: CASSSGTYNEQFF. The CDR3, as DNA: TGTGCCAGCAGCTCGGGGACCTACAATGAGCAGTTCTTC. Looking up the rest from reference TRBV7-9 and TRBJ2-1 gives the full variable domain: DTGVSQNPRHKITKRGQNVTFRCDPISEHNRLYWYRQTLGQGPEFLTYFQNEAQLEKSRLLSDRFSAERPKGSFSTLEIQRTEQGDSAMYLCASSSGTYNEQFFGPGTRLTVL.

The chain couples TRBV5-4 to TRBJ1-6, with 10 nucleotides matching TRBD1. The CDR3 totals 15 residues. Per germline, CDR1 SGHNT and CDR2 YYREEE (reference sequence). After removal of 4 bases from V and 9 bases from J, the junction contained 7 bases not matched to a gene. The CDR3 DNA follows: TGTGCCAGCAGCATCCCGGGACAGGGGTTTTCACCCCTCCACTTT. Encoded protein: CASSIPGQGFSPLHF.

In regard to this clone: Different DNA sequences within this sample yield the same CDR3. The chain is built from TRBV11-2 and TRBJ2-5; TRBD2 agrees at 14 bases. The CDR3 sequence is 15 residues long. CDR1 is SGHAT, CDR2 FQNNGV, per germline. J gave up 2 bases and V 5 bases, and 1 base lay outside the gene matches. CDR3 nucleotides: TGTGCCAGCAGCAGACTAGCGGGGGGGCAAGAGACCCAGTACTTC. It yields the protein CASSRLAGGQETQYF.

The CDR3 spells CASSQGALDTQYF. DNA of the CDR3: TGTGCCAGCAGTCAGGGGGCCTTGGATACGCAGTATTTT. The rearrangement joins TRBV12-3 or TRBV12-4 to TRBJ2-3; 8 nucleotides align to TRBD1. After removal of 5 bases from V and 6 bases from J, the junction contained 4 bases not matched to a gene. The length of the CDR3 is 13 residues.

The chain recombines TRBV5-4 with TRBJ2-7, with a weak D call TRBD2 (7 bases). Germline V gives CDR1 SGHNT, CDR2 YYREEE (reference sequence). This CDR3 has 14 amino acids. V lost 1 base and J 3 bases, leaving 11 bases between the germline ends. The CDR3 spells CASSLLGGGYEQYF. The DNA of the CDR3 is TGTGCCAGCAGCTTGCTAGGGGGGGGCTACGAGCAGTACTTC.

The chain employs TRBV30 and TRBJ1-4, with D possibly being TRBD1 (5 bases). Trimming removed 4 bases from V and 10 bases from J, with 16 bases in between. CDR3 size: 13 residues. CDR1 and CDR2 (germline): GTSNPN, SVGIG (reference sequence). The CDR3 DNA sequence: TGTGCCTGGACCGAAGGGGAGGACTCAAAACTGTTTTTT. Protein sequence: CAWTEGEDSKLFF.

V gene TRBV7-2 combines with J gene TRBJ2-1, with D perhaps matching TRBD2 (6 bases). The CDR3 has 17 residues. CDR1 is SGHTA, CDR2 FQGNSA, per germline. The germline V and J ends were trimmed by 1 base and 4 bases, with 17 bases remaining between them. For the CDR3, the DNA is TGTGCCAGCAGCTTAGGTTGGGGACGGGGAGGATACAATGAGCAGTTCTTC. This sequence encodes CASSLGWGRGGYNEQFF.

CDR3 in DNA: TGTGCCTGGCGACGGACAGGGGGGTTCTATGGCTACACCTTC. Translation: CAWRRTGGFYGYTF. The chain couples TRBV30 to TRBJ1-2; 10 bases fit TRBD1. Germline CDR1 reads GTSNPN; CDR2 reads SVGIG (reference sequence). With 5 bases clipped from V and 4 bases from J, the junction kept 7 bases outside the gene matches. The CDR3 loop spans 14 amino acids.

The CDR3 spells CASSFGRTGGYEQYF. CDR3 nucleotide sequence: TGTGCCAGCAGTTTCGGACGGACAGGGGGTTACGAGCAGTACTTC. The chain carries TRBV27 and TRBJ2-7; 10 bases align to TRBD1. J lost 4 bases, V lost 3 bases, and 6 bases had no gene match. From germline, CDR1 is MNHEY and CDR2 SMNVEV (reference sequence). This CDR3 has 15 residues.

The genes are TRBV30 and TRBJ2-7, with D tentatively TRBD1 (5 bases). The germline V gene has CDR1 GTSNPN and CDR2 SVGIG (reference sequence). CDR3 length: 12 residues. V lost 0 bases and J lost 5, with 8 bases in between. CDR3 in DNA: TGTGCCTGGAGTGTAGCCAGGGACGAGCAGTACTTC. This sequence encodes CAWSVARDEQYF. Full variable domain (rest looked up from reference TRBV30 and TRBJ2-7): SQTIHQWPATLVQPVGSPLSLECTVEGTSNPNLYWYRQAAGRGLQLLFYSVGIGQISSEVPQNLSASRPQDRQFILSSKKLLLSDSGFYLCAWSVARDEQYFGPGTRLTVT.

The chain joins TRBV7-8 to TRBJ2-3; 8 positions agree with TRBD2. Germline values: CDR1 SGHVS, CDR2 FQNEAQ. V shed 4 bases and J 2 bases; nucleotides not matched to a gene: 8. This CDR3 region has 16 residues. In DNA form, the CDR3 reads TGTGCCAGCAGCTGGACACCGGGACTAGACACAGATACGCAGTATTTT. As protein: CASSWTPGLDTDTQYF.

The V and J genes are TRBV2 and TRBJ2-5; D remains unclear. Trimming stripped 6 bases from V and 2 bases from J, with 10 bases between. The germline V gene has CDR1 SNHLY and CDR2 FYNNEI. The CDR3 is made up of 13 amino acids. The CDR3 spells CASSQQQQETQYF. DNA of the CDR3: TGTGCCAGCAGCCAACAGCAACAAGAGACCCAGTACTTC.

The chain combines TRBV7-9 with TRBJ2-1, with D perhaps matching TRBD2 (5 bases). Germline V lookup: CDR1 SEHNR, CDR2 FQNEAQ (reference sequence). The CDR3 is 13 residues long. V shed 5 bases and J shed 3 bases, with 8 bases lying between them. CDR3 loop: CASSPRGYNEQFF. The CDR3 DNA sequence: TGTGCCAGCAGCCCCCGGGGCTACAATGAGCAGTTCTTC.

This chain links TRBV12-1 with TRBJ1-4. TRBV12-1 is designated a pseudogene. The CDR3 loop spans 18 amino acids. As DNA, the CDR3 is TGTGCCAGCAGCTCCCCGGGGCGAGCGGGGGGCTTGCATGAAAAACTGTTTTTT. Amino acid sequence: CASSSPGRAGGLHEKLFF.

The chain carries TRBV19 and TRBJ2-3; tentatively, D is TRBD2 (5 bases). The V gene's germline CDR1 is LNHDA and CDR2 SQIVND (reference sequence). The CDR3 is made up of 17 amino acids. V was trimmed by 3 bases and J by 4 bases, leaving 20 bases between them. The CDR3 here is CASSIRGNPQPADTQYF. CDR3 bases: TGTGCCAGTAGTATTCGGGGTAACCCCCAACCCGCAGATACGCAGTATTTT.

This chain connects TRBV30 to TRBJ1-6; 8 bases align to TRBD1. Germline loops: CDR1 GTSNPN, CDR2 SVGIG (reference sequence). With 4 bases clipped from V and 5 bases from J, the junction kept 7 bases outside the gene matches. The CDR3 spans 15 residues. CDR3 region: CAWNPTGGNNSPLHF. DNA for the CDR3: TGTGCCTGGAACCCAACAGGGGGTAATAATTCACCCCTCCACTTT.

The chain has TRBV7-2 and TRBJ1-6; D is unclear. V lost 5 bases, J lost 9 bases, and 14 bases lay in between. Looked up from germline, CDR1 is SGHTA and CDR2 is FQGNSA. This CDR3 contains 14 residues. The CDR3 region has the DNA TGTGCCAGCAGCGTCCTGCTCGAGGGTTCACCCCTCCACTTT. Protein: CASSVLLEGSPLHF.

CDR3 nucleotide sequence: TGCGCCAGCAGTCCCACGGGGTACTACAATGAGCAGTTCTTC. Its translation is CASSPTGYYNEQFF. The V call is TRBV5-1, the J call TRBJ2-1; weak D call: TRBD2 (5 bases). Trimming took off 5 bases at V and 3 bases at J, with 12 bases between the two ends. The CDR3 runs 14 residues. Per germline, CDR1 SGHRS and CDR2 YFSETQ.